Given below is one T cell receptor (beta chain) in context. Antigen: not known. The data are from a study of T cell responses to AZD1222 COVID-19 vaccine. TCRdb keeps only in-frame clones here, not all; method: immunoSEQ multiplex PCR. The table has about 110,000 clones, roughly 90% seen once. The CDR3 has 15 amino acids. The V gene end was trimmed by 5 bases and the J gene end by 5 bases; junction bases not matched to a gene: 4. The germline gives CDR1 SEHNR, CDR2 FQNEAQ (reference sequence). Broader study findings: Among the donors, most were white British and more were female, and clonal diversity was possibly underestimated.

The input for sequencing was peripheral blood, taken on day 0 of MenACWY control vaccination. The clonotype originates from an adult in good health. The gene calls are TRBV7-9 and TRBJ2-1, with 12 bases that match TRBD2. DNA for the CDR3: TGTGCCAGCAGCGCCCGACTAGCGGGGGACAATGAGCAGTTCTTC. Protein sequence: CASSARLAGDNEQFF.